This entry lists 14 T cell receptor beta chains sequenced from one sample in a study of blood T cells in healthy people across ages. A second about 6 to 11 cycle PCR used barcoded and J-beta primers. TCRdb re-called the 5' RACE reads through MiXCR, storing one row per CDR3 protein. The sample holds approximately 940,000 distinct CDR3 sequences, under 50% seen once. The source material was blood. Every receptor here comes from a man aged 25-45 years in good health.

The chain joins TRBV29-1 to TRBJ2-1; TRBD2 is a possible D gene (6 bases). The CDR3 sequence is 15 residues long. Trimming cost V 1 base and J 7 bases, with 17 bases left between them. CDR1 is SQVTM, CDR2 ANQGSEA, per germline. The CDR3 sequence is CSVEVGGAVYNEQFF. The DNA for the CDR3 is TGCAGCGTTGAAGTTGGCGGGGCCGTCTATAATGAGCAGTTCTTC.

This rearrangement joins TRBV12-3 or TRBV12-4 to TRBJ1-1; D is possibly TRBD1 (5 bases). V was shortened by 5 bases and J by 3 bases, with 16 bases between the two germline ends. There are 15 residues in the CDR3. The CDR3 here is CASSLTGRRDTEAFF. CDR3 nucleotide sequence: TGTGCCAGCAGTCTAACAGGTAGAAGGGACACTGAAGCTTTCTTT.

This clonotype was detected only once. This may be a read error: a much more frequent sequence differs by one nucleotide. The CDR3 region has the DNA TGTGCCACCAGTTTTTCCTCGCCGACCGCGCAGGGGCTCTCTTACAATGAGCAGTTCTTC. It is translated as CATSFSSPTAQGLSYNEQFF. J is TRBJ2-1 and V is TRBV28; a possible D gene is TRBD1 (6 bases). Germline CDR1 and CDR2: MDHEN and SYDVKM. The CDR3 is 20 residues long.

This chain joins TRBV20-1 and TRBJ1-4; no clear D gene. The ends were cut back, 6 bases at V and 0 bases at J, with 11 bases in the middle. This CDR3 contains 14 residues. CDR1 DFQATT and CDR2 SNEGSKA come from the germline V gene (reference sequence). CDR3 in amino acids: CSARPQATNEKLFF. CDR3 DNA sequence: TGCAGTGCCAGGCCCCAGGCAACTAATGAAAAACTGTTTTTT.

The CDR3: CASIQPRVTYEKLFF. The CDR3 nucleotides read TGTGCCAGCATCCAACCCAGGGTGACCTATGAAAAACTGTTTTTT. The chain combines TRBV7-3 with TRBJ1-4; D perhaps matches TRBD1 (5 bases). The CDR3 is 15 amino acids. V was cut by 7 bases and J by 6 bases, with 18 bases left in between. CDR1 and CDR2 (germline): SGHTA, FQGTGA.

The rearrangement joins TRBV12-3 or TRBV12-4 to TRBJ2-3; no clear D. This CDR3 is 16 amino acids long. The V end lost 2 bases, the J end lost 1 base, and 13 bases lay between the germline ends. The CDR3 DNA sequence: TGTGCCAGCAGTTTAAGTCGACCCGACCGCACAGATACGCAGTATTTT. Encoded protein: CASSLSRPDRTDTQYF.

This clonotype was counted only a few times. The V call is TRBV6-5, the J call TRBJ2-1; 9 bases agree with TRBD1. The junction had 5 bases not matched to a gene; V was cut back by 8 bases and J by 3 bases. CDR1 and CDR2 from the germline V gene are MNHEY and SVGAGI. This CDR3 has 14 amino acids. The CDR3 reads CASSRTGVYNEQFF. As DNA, the CDR3 is TGTGCCAGCTCCAGGACAGGGGTCTACAATGAGCAGTTCTTC.

This rearrangement joins TRBV29-1 to TRBJ2-7; tentatively, D is TRBD2 (6 bases). Gene TRBJ2-1 matches the end of the DNA better, so the J call may be wrong. The CDR3 totals 14 residues. In germline, CDR1 is SQVTM, CDR2 ANQGSEA. CDR3 residues: CSVEEGEVSYEQFF. The DNA for the CDR3 is TGCAGCGTTGAAGAGGGGGAGGTCTCCTACGAGCAGTTCTTC.

V gene TRBV9 combines with J gene TRBJ1-6; TRBD1 matches 8 bases. The germline gives CDR1 SGDLS, CDR2 YYNGEE. The CDR3 sequence is 16 residues long. V was pared by 0 bases and J by 7 bases, with 6 bases of the junction left unmatched. The CDR3 region is CASSVGGTGPNSPLHF. The CDR3 bases are TGTGCCAGCAGCGTAGGGGGGACAGGTCCAAATTCACCCCTCCACTTT.

This clonotype has more than one count but fewer than ten. The chain couples TRBV5-1 to TRBJ2-3; tentative D call: TRBD2 (6 bases). Germline loops: CDR1 SGHRS, CDR2 YFSETQ. The CDR3 length is 19 residues. The germline V and J ends were trimmed by 0 bases and 1 base, with 21 bases remaining between them. CDR3 sequence reads: CASSLAFFGGTYGTDTQYF. Written as DNA, the CDR3 is TGCGCCAGCAGCTTGGCCTTCTTCGGCGGGACCTACGGCACAGATACGCAGTATTTT.

The V and J genes are TRBV12-3 or TRBV12-4 and TRBJ2-5; D possibly corresponds to TRBD2 (6 bases). The CDR3 is made up of 13 amino acids. Trimming cost V 2 bases and J 9 bases, with 13 bases left between them. The chain's CDR3 is CASSLSGPGAQYF. The CDR3 coding sequence is TGTGCCAGCAGTTTATCGGGTCCGGGGGCCCAGTACTTC.

This clonotype has just a few counts. The chain employs TRBV27 and TRBJ2-3; 11 nucleotides line up with TRBD2. The CDR3 loop spans 17 amino acids. From germline, CDR1 is MNHEY and CDR2 SMNVEV (reference sequence). With 1 base clipped from V and 3 bases from J, the junction kept 6 bases outside the gene matches. The CDR3 DNA sequence: TGTGCCAGCAGTTTATGGTTAGCGGGGGGGCCAACAGATACGCAGTATTTT. It specifies CASSLWLAGGPTDTQYF.

The chain is built from TRBV20-1 and TRBJ2-7, with a possible D match to TRBD1 (6 bases). CDR3 length: 14 residues. V was trimmed by 2 bases and J by 2 bases, leaving 13 bases between them. Germline assignment: CDR1 DFQATT and CDR2 SNEGSKA (reference sequence). Here the CDR3 reads CSARNSRQAYEQYF. The CDR3 coding sequence is TGCAGTGCTAGAAACTCCAGACAGGCCTACGAGCAGTACTTC.

This chain links TRBV27 with TRBJ1-2; the D is unclear. V was trimmed by 5 bases and J by 4 bases, leaving 17 bases between them. The CDR3 consists of 15 residues. The V gene's germline CDR1 is MNHEY and CDR2 SMNVEV (reference sequence). CDR3 sequence (DNA): TGTGCCAGCAGTCTAATCGGGGATCGGACCTATGGCTACACCTTC. Translating it yields CASSLIGDRTYGYTF.